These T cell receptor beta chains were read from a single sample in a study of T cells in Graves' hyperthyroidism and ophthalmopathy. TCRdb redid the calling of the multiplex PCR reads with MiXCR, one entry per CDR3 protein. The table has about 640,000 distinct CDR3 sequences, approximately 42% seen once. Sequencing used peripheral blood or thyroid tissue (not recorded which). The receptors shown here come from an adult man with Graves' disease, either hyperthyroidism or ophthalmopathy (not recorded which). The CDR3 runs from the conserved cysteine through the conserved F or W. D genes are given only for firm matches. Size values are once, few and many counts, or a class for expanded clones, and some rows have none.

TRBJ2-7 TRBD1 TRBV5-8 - CASSFRDRSREQYF TGTGCCAGCAGCTTCCGGGACAGGTCTCGCGAGCAGTACTTC
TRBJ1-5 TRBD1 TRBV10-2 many CASRGQGTDQPQHF TGCGCCAGCAGGGGACAGGGGACGGATCAGCCCCAGCATTTT
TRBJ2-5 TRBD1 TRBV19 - CASSDRAQETQYF TGTGCCAGTTCGGACAGGGCCCAAGAGACCCAGTACTTC
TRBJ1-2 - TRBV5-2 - CASNLRDRIYGYTF TGTGCCAGCAACCTCCGGGACAGGATCTATGGCTACACCTTC
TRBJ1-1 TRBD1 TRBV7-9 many CASSLDRGFAEAFF TGTGCCAGCAGCTTAGACAGGGGGTTCGCTGAAGCTTTCTTT
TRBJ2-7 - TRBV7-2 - CASSLSREADLSYEQYF TGTGCCAGCAGCTTATCCCGTGAGGCGGACCTCTCCTACGAGCAGTACTTC
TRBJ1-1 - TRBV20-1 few CSATQGSAEAFF TGCAGTGCAACCCAGGGTAGCGCTGAAGCTTTCTTT
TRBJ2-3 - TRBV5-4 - CASSQAIRSDTQYF TGTGCCAGCAGCCAAGCTATCCGGTCAGATACGCAGTATTTT
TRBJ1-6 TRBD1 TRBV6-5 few CASSYSGPGQMGSPLHF TGTGCCAGCAGTTACAGCGGGCCGGGACAGATGGGTTCACCCCTCCACTTT
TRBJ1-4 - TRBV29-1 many CSVAQRTTNEKLFF TGCAGCGTCGCCCAACGGACCACTAATGAAAAACTGTTTTTT
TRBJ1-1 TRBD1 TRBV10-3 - CASSPRDRSLNTEAFF TGTGCCAGCAGCCCCAGGGACAGGTCCTTGAACACTGAAGCTTTCTTT
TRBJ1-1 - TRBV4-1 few CASSQTEVSGTEAFF TGCGCCAGCAGCCAGACGGAGGTCAGCGGCACTGAAGCTTTCTTT
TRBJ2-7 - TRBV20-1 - CSARDVMGGGGNEQYF TGCAGTGCTAGAGATGTCATGGGAGGGGGCGGAAACGAGCAGTACTTC
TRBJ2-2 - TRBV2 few CASSDPGPPNTGELFF TGTGCCAGCAGTGACCCAGGGCCCCCCAACACCGGGGAGCTGTTTTTT
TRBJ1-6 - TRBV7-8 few CASSQRADNSPLHF TGTGCCAGCAGCCAGCGGGCAGATAATTCACCCCTCCACTTT
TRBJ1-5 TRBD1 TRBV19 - CAWSVLQGNQPQHF TGTGCCTGGAGTGTACTACAGGGGAATCAGCCCCAGCATTTT
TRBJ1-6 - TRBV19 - CASEDGDNSPLHF TGTGCCAGTGAGGACGGAGATAATTCACCCCTCCACTTT
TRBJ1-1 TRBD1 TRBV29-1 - CAWSGTNRGAFF TGTGCCTGGAGTGGGACAAACAGGGGAGCTTTCTTT
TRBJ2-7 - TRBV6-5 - CASTGGPNEQYF TGTGCCAGCACAGGAGGGCCTAACGAGCAGTACTTC
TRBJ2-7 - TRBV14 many CASSLRVLGEQYF TGTGCCAGCAGCCTAAGAGTCCTGGGCGAGCAGTACTTC